This T cell receptor (beta chain) derives from a study of T cell responses to AZD1222 COVID-19 vaccine. Study results and limitations: Only six people who got AZD1222 tested seropositive at baseline. Repertoire sampling occurred only after the peak T cell response.

V dropped 3 bases and J dropped 0 bases, with 16 bases sitting between them. The germline V gene encodes CDR1 SGHRS and CDR2 YFSETQ. The CDR3 contains 16 residues. Regarding this clone: As yet, its antigen is unknown.

TCRdb's table, derived via immunoSEQ multiplex PCR, lists solely in-frame clones and lacks some. This table holds roughly 130,000 clones, 75% to 95% found once. The receptor was isolated from an adult in good health. The chain carries TRBV5-1 and TRBJ2-7; D might be TRBD2 (6 bases). The starting material was peripheral blood, obtained on day 0 of AZD1222 vaccination. CDR3 sequence (DNA): TGCGCCAGCAGCTCCCAGGTAGCGGCCTTCTCCTACGAGCAGTACTTC. The encoded protein is CASSSQVAAFSYEQYF.